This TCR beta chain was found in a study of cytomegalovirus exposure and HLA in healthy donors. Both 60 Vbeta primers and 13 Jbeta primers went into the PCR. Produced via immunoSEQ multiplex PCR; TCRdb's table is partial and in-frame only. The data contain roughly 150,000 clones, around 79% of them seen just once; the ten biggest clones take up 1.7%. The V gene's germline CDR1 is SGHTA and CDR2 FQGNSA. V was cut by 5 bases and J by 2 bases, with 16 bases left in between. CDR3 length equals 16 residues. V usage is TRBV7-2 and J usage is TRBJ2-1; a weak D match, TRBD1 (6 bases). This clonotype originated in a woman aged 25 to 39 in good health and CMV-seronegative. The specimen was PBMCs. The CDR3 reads CASSPRARGTYNEQFF. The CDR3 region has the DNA TGTGCCAGCAGCCCTAGGGCCAGGGGTACCTACAATGAGCAGTTCTTC.